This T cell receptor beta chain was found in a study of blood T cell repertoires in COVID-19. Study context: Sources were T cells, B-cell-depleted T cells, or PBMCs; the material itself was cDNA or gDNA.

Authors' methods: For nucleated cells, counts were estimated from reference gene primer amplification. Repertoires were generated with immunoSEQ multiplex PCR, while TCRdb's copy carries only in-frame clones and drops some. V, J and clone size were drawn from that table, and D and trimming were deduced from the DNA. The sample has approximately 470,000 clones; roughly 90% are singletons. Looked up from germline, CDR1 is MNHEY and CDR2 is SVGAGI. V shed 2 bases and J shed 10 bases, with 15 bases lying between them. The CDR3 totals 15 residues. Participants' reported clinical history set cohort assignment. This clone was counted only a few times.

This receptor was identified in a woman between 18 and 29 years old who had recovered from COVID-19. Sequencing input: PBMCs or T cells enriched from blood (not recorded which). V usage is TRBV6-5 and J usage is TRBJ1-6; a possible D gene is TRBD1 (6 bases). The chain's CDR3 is CASSYEWATGSPLHF. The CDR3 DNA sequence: TGTGCCAGCAGTTACGAGTGGGCTACAGGGTCACCCCTCCACTTT.